This entry is about one T cell receptor (beta chain). Clones were sequenced by immunoSEQ multiplex PCR, and TCRdb holds only the in-frame ones, with some missing. The sample records 200,000 or so clones, roughly nine tenths being singletons. CDR1 is KGHSH and CDR2 is LQKENI in the germline V gene. Unmatched junction bases numbered 3, after V lost 1 base and J lost 7 bases. The CDR3 is made up of 15 amino acids. These data originate in a study of control samples from healthy donors and cancer patients. V is TRBV18 and J is TRBJ1-6; TRBD1 aligns across 8 bases. The receptor was derived from a young man in good health. The source material was blood. The DNA of the CDR3 is TGTGCCAGCTCACCACTGACAGGGGAGAATTCACCCCTCCACTTT. Translated: CASSPLTGENSPLHF.